This T cell receptor (beta chain) was identified in a study of shared clonotypes between healthy human individuals (dated by TCRdb to 2020 to 2021). For the wider study: The cohort included three men and a couple of women between 18 and 49 years of age. The study deeply sequenced blood TCR repertoires of about 5 healthy adults to estimate repertoire size and the extent of clonotype sharing between individuals. For each donor, CD4 naive and CD4 memory were each given three plates, CD8 naive was given two plates, and CD8 memory was given one plate. Each donor's leukapheresis produced roughly between roughly 0.85 and 10 billion PBMCs. Libraries were prepared and TCR repertoires were sequenced by different laboratories using diverse techniques, in order to increase sequencing depth and limit assay-specific biases. Paper-wide results and their limitations: Pairwise subsampling led to the expectation that sequencing depth would affect the degree of clonotype sharing among donors. Sharing across a few donors was observed for approximately 5% of naive CD4, 3.5% of naive CD8, over 2% of memory CD4, and approximately 0.41% of memory CD8 clonotypes. The genetic and exposure-history diversity represented was limited by the small number of donors. Rarefaction of sorted-subset datasets indicated incomplete sequencing despite the large sequencing depth. Sampling was limited to blood, and TCR repertoires in tissue likely differ from TCR repertoires in blood. Naive subsets generally had larger estimated clonotype richness than memory subsets did. Compared with non-shared clonotypes, the clonotypes found in all four sorted-subset donors had higher generation probabilities.

V is cut by 1 base and J by 1 base, and the space between the germline ends is 14 bases. CDR1 and CDR2 are drawn from the germline V gene: SGHRS, YFSETQ. The CDR3 numbers 16 residues from cysteine through phenylalanine. The only DNA kept is the CDR3, 48 bases in frame from the first base. A note on this clone: It lacks a known antigen. No much larger clone is present one base from it, and per-base qualities are unavailable.

CD8 naive samples consisted of CD45RO-negative cells that were positively selected for CCR7, yielding a CD45RA+CCR7+ population without TemRA cells. Healthy HIV-negative adults with no recently reported acute infections or vaccinations were included as donors. All donors were Caucasian adults living in Nashville, Tennessee, USA. After blood collection by leukapheresis, PBMCs were isolated using Ficoll-Histopaque density gradient centrifugation and then cryopreserved in the vapor phase of liquid nitrogen. Analytical flow cytometry was used to check the purity and quantity of every magnetically sorted T cell population. Genomic DNA was isolated from every sorted fraction and measured by UV absorbance on a Nanodrop 2000c. Using the deep immunoSEQ assay, TCR CDR3 regions were amplified from genomic DNA by multiplex PCR. Genomic DNA extracted from each cell subset was distributed evenly over all wells of several immunoSEQ 96-well plates, and each plate served as one replicate. For sorted subsets, each replicate PCR was loaded with 200 ng genomic DNA, equivalent to 25,000 to 30,000 T cell genomes. Purified libraries were quantified with a Qubit 3.0 fluorometer, sized on a Bioanalyzer 2100, and re-quantified with the KAPA Library Quantification kit. Every immunoSEQ 96-well plate was sequenced on a dedicated single-read 150-cycle Illumina NextSeq 550 flow cell. Under the source paper's analysis protocol: The immunoSEQ output contained only junctional sequences without quality scores, so filtering could not match that applied to full-length reads. To assign V/J genes and CDR3, sequences were annotated using PyIR, a Python wrapper for IgBLAST v1.9, with IMGT germline references. Reads with weak V/J assignments (E-value above 1e-6), missing CDR3, stop codons, out-of-frame junctions, or ambiguous translated residues were removed. A V3J clonotype was defined by an identical inferred V gene, J gene, and CDR3 amino acid sequence. Percentage overlap between repertoires was calculated by dividing the number of shared unique clonotypes by the size of the smaller repertoire. Repertoire richness was assessed with RTK rarefaction, the Chao1 estimator, and Recon v2.1 estimates of unobserved clonotypes. OLGA was used to compute generation probabilities for all TCRbeta clonotypes that the gDNA method yielded from a few donors. TCRdb took over this immuneACCESS table, retaining in-frame rearrangements with V and J assigned. Such tables are incomplete; in checked studies, under half of the missing clones stem from an unresolved V gene, and the remainder is unexplained. D and trimming were read from the DNA, whereas the V and J calls and clone size are those reported in that table. The sample records millions of clones, 90% to 95% of which are singletons. 1.5% to 2% of the sample goes to the ten largest clones.

The sequenced sample was naive CD8+ T cells from PBMCs. The cell subset or site label corresponds to: CD45RA+CCR7+. This receptor was obtained from a man younger than 35 in good health. Some clones in this sample may be carry-over from other donors' samples. The sequence links TRBV5-1 to TRBJ2-5; possibly the D gene is TRBD1, per 6 matching bases. CDR3 reads: CASSLLPGVPQETQYF. The sequenced DNA is TGCGCCAGCAGCTTGCTGCCAGGGGTTCCCCAAGAGACCCAGTACTTC.